This T cell receptor beta chain is from a study of blood T cell repertoires in COVID-19. Study summary: COVID-19 samples collected from the United States, Italy and Spain covered acute and convalescent phases. T cells, B-cell-depleted T cells, or PBMCs provided the cDNA or gDNA that served as material.

As processed by the authors: Researchers report that nucleated cell counts were estimated from reference gene primer amplification. Only in-frame clones appear in the TCRdb table, and some are missing; sequencing was by immunoSEQ multiplex PCR. D and trimming come from the DNA, and the V and J calls and clone size come from that table. The table shows about 140,000 clones, with approximately 83% occurring only once. The sample was peripheral blood. The sequence came from a human donor in a cohort sampled during active COVID-19.

CDR3 DNA sequence: TGTGCCAGCAGCTCGGCCTTACAGGGGGCACGGACTGAAGCTTTCTTT. It encodes CASSSALQGARTEAFF. The chain links TRBV5-4 to TRBJ1-1, with 9 bases lining up with TRBD1. The V gene's germline CDR1 is SGHNT and CDR2 YYREEE (reference sequence). The CDR3 runs to 16 residues. Germline trimming cut 3 bases from V and 5 bases from J; bases unmatched to any gene: 11.